This T cell receptor beta chain derives from a study of T cell responses to AZD1222 COVID-19 vaccine. Study-level information: Pooling of second doses given at about 4 or about 12 weeks was done.

The data were produced by immunoSEQ multiplex PCR, yet TCRdb's version contains in-frame clones alone and is incomplete. Of roughly 120,000 clones in the sample, around 82% were seen once. V lost 3 bases to trimming and J lost 6 bases; unmatched junction nucleotides: 9. The CDR3 is 16 amino acids. About this clone: The antigen is undetermined.

Study-wide points: Scientists sampled the repertoires only once the peak T cell response had passed. CD4 TCRs covered the whole spike, strongest at regions 160-218 and 743-854.

The sample here was peripheral blood, taken on day 0 of AZD1222 vaccination. This chain connects TRBV23-1 to TRBJ1-2; 11 bases agree with TRBD1. TRBV23-1 is marked as an open reading frame, function uncertain. This sequence originates from an adult in good health. For the CDR3, the DNA is TGCGCCAGCAGTCACCCCGGCCCGGGACAGGGGGATGGCTACACCTTC. Its translation: CASSHPGPGQGDGYTF.